The subject of this entry is one T cell receptor (beta chain). What it binds is not known. Possible read error: a much larger clone is one base away. Germline V gene lookup returns CDR1 SQVTM and CDR2 ANQGSEA. CDR3 length equals 14 residues. MiXCR was run by TCRdb on the 5' RACE reads, yielding one entry per CDR3 protein. Among some 54,000 distinct CDR3 sequences, under 20% were seen once, and the ten largest hold 2% to 2.5%. Study conclusions and caveats: Tumor memory CD4+ T cell TCR gene usage clustered with blood and lymph node memory CD4+ cells and lymph node naive CD4+ cells. Tumor Tregs overlapped most with tumor, then blood, naive CD4+ cells.

Material: naive CD4+ T cells sorted from blood. This sample's subset: naive CD4+ T cells, CD4+CD45RA+CD25-. The receptor was isolated from a female donor with breast cancer. The V gene is TRBV29-1, the J gene TRBJ2-1; 11 bases are shared with TRBD2. This chain's CDR3 is CSYSGTSGLDEQFF. The DNA for the CDR3 is TGCAGTTATAGTGGGACTAGCGGACTCGATGAGCAGTTCTTC.